A selection of T cell receptor beta chains follows, all from one sample in a study of a mutant IDH1 vaccine in newly diagnosed glioma. The data were produced by immunoSEQ multiplex PCR, yet TCRdb's version contains in-frame clones alone and is incomplete. Of some 68,000 clones in the sample, 60% to 85% are singletons; the top ten hold 8.2%. Sequenced material: PBMCs, taken from a glioma patient treated with radiotherapy, temozolomide or both. The receptors originated from a man in his forties or fifties with glioma. CDR3s include the opening cysteine and the closing phenylalanine or tryptophan. A D gene is named only where the DNA matches it firmly. Clone size is not always given. Where it is, it says once, few, many or a class for expanded clones.

j_gene: TRBJ2-1
abundance: NA
d_gene: NA
v_gene: TRBV27
CDR3aa: CASSLYGYNEQFF
CDR3nt: TGTGCCAGCAGTTTATATGGGTACAATGAGCAGTTCTTC

j_gene: TRBJ1-5
abundance: NA
d_gene: NA
v_gene: TRBV4-1
CDR3aa: CASSQEGVQPQHF
CDR3nt: TGCGCCAGCAGCCAAGAGGGGGTTCAGCCCCAGCATTTT

j_gene: TRBJ1-1
abundance: NA
d_gene: TRBD1
v_gene: TRBV6-1
CDR3aa: CASSERTGMDEAFF
CDR3nt: TGTGCCAGCAGTGAGCGGACAGGAATGGATGAAGCTTTCTTT

j_gene: TRBJ2-5
abundance: NA
d_gene: NA
v_gene: TRBV7-2
CDR3aa: CASSLGGTRGETQYF
CDR3nt: TGTGCCAGCAGCTTAGGTGGCACGAGGGGAGAGACCCAGTACTTC

j_gene: TRBJ1-6
abundance: few
d_gene: NA
v_gene: TRBV2
CDR3aa: CASREDNSPLHF
CDR3nt: TGTGCCAGCAGGGAAGATAATTCACCCCTCCACTTT

j_gene: TRBJ1-5
abundance: NA
d_gene: NA
v_gene: TRBV4-3
CDR3aa: CASSREYSNQPQHF
CDR3nt: TGCGCCAGCAGCCGGGAGTATAGCAATCAGCCCCAGCATTTT

j_gene: TRBJ1-5
abundance: NA
d_gene: NA
v_gene: TRBV6-6
CDR3aa: CASSYDSRNQPQHF
CDR3nt: TGTGCCAGCAGTTACGACAGCCGCAATCAGCCCCAGCATTTT

j_gene: TRBJ1-2
abundance: once
d_gene: NA
v_gene: TRBV6-5
CDR3aa: CASSIQPAAVNGYTF
CDR3nt: TGTGCCAGCAGTATCCAACCGGCGGCAGTCAATGGCTACACCTTC

j_gene: TRBJ2-7
abundance: NA
d_gene: NA
v_gene: TRBV28
CDR3aa: CASKTVASYEQYF
CDR3nt: TGTGCCAGCAAGACGGTAGCCTCCTACGAGCAGTACTTC

j_gene: TRBJ1-3
abundance: NA
d_gene: NA
v_gene: TRBV5-1
CDR3aa: CASRDIGSGNTIYF
CDR3nt: TGCGCCAGCAGGGACATAGGCTCTGGAAACACCATATATTTT

j_gene: TRBJ1-2
abundance: medium-sized
d_gene: TRBD1
v_gene: TRBV5-5
CDR3aa: CASNEPGQGNYGYTF
CDR3nt: TGTGCCAGCAACGAACCGGGACAGGGGAACTATGGCTACACCTTC

j_gene: TRBJ1-2
abundance: NA
d_gene: TRBD1
v_gene: TRBV4-1
CDR3aa: CASSQPDRGLDGYTF
CDR3nt: TGCGCCAGCAGCCAACCGGACAGGGGCCTCGACGGCTACACCTTC

j_gene: TRBJ2-2
abundance: few
d_gene: NA
v_gene: TRBV9
CDR3aa: CASSVGLPGELFF
CDR3nt: TGTGCCAGCAGCGTGGGACTTCCCGGGGAGCTGTTTTTT

j_gene: TRBJ2-5
abundance: NA
d_gene: NA
v_gene: TRBV30
CDR3aa: CAWSVKVFQETQYF
CDR3nt: TGTGCCTGGAGTGTAAAGGTATTCCAAGAGACCCAGTACTTC

j_gene: TRBJ2-5
abundance: NA
d_gene: NA
v_gene: TRBV7-9
CDR3aa: CASSLRQGHGETQYF
CDR3nt: TGTGCCAGCAGCTTAAGGCAGGGGCACGGGGAGACCCAGTACTTC

j_gene: TRBJ1-2
abundance: few
d_gene: NA
v_gene: TRBV2
CDR3aa: CASSESGRYTF
CDR3nt: TGTGCCAGCAGTGAGTCAGGGCGATACACCTTC

j_gene: TRBJ2-2
abundance: NA
d_gene: TRBD2
v_gene: TRBV5-1
CDR3aa: CASSFRQGTSGGTGELFF
CDR3nt: TGCGCCAGCAGCTTCCGACAGGGGACTAGCGGGGGCACCGGGGAGCTGTTTTTT

j_gene: TRBJ1-1
abundance: NA
d_gene: TRBD1
v_gene: TRBV4-1
CDR3aa: CASSLGQGPRWGTEAFF
CDR3nt: TGCGCCAGCAGCCTCGGACAGGGGCCCCGGTGGGGCACTGAAGCTTTCTTT

j_gene: TRBJ1-4
abundance: NA
d_gene: TRBD1
v_gene: TRBV7-9
CDR3aa: CASSRQGTNEKLFF
CDR3nt: TGTGCCAGCAGCCGACAGGGAACTAATGAAAAACTGTTTTTT

j_gene: TRBJ2-1
abundance: NA
d_gene: TRBD1
v_gene: TRBV7-9
CDR3aa: CASSATGDPYNEQFF
CDR3nt: TGTGCCAGCAGCGCAACAGGGGACCCCTACAATGAGCAGTTCTTC

j_gene: TRBJ1-6
abundance: NA
d_gene: TRBD1
v_gene: TRBV19
CDR3aa: CASSKGQGSPSLHF
CDR3nt: TGTGCCAGTAGTAAAGGACAGGGGTCACCATCCCTCCACTTT

j_gene: TRBJ2-7
abundance: NA
d_gene: NA
v_gene: TRBV5-4
CDR3aa: CASSLGGYEQYF
CDR3nt: TGTGCCAGCAGTTTGGGGGGCTACGAGCAGTACTTC

j_gene: TRBJ2-1
abundance: NA
d_gene: TRBD2
v_gene: TRBV7-8
CDR3aa: CASSLGGGSYNEQFF
CDR3nt: TGTGCCAGCAGCTTAGGCGGGGGATCCTACAATGAGCAGTTCTTC

j_gene: TRBJ1-1
abundance: NA
d_gene: NA
v_gene: TRBV5-1
CDR3aa: CASSLGTTSEAFF
CDR3nt: TGCGCCAGCAGCTTAGGGACTACCTCTGAAGCTTTCTTT

j_gene: TRBJ2-7
abundance: NA
d_gene: NA
v_gene: TRBV7-2
CDR3aa: CASSPDKTEQYF
CDR3nt: TGTGCCAGCAGCCCGGACAAGACCGAGCAGTACTTC

j_gene: TRBJ2-7
abundance: once
d_gene: NA
v_gene: TRBV10-3
CDR3aa: CAIRKDREDEQYF
CDR3nt: TGTGCCATCAGGAAAGACAGGGAGGACGAGCAGTACTTC

j_gene: TRBJ2-5
abundance: NA
d_gene: TRBD1
v_gene: TRBV9
CDR3aa: CASSPQGAHGETQYF
CDR3nt: TGTGCCAGCAGCCCCCAGGGGGCGCACGGGGAGACCCAGTACTTC

j_gene: TRBJ1-6
abundance: NA
d_gene: NA
v_gene: TRBV30
CDR3aa: CAWLRTDNSPLHF
CDR3nt: TGTGCCTGGTTAAGGACAGATAATTCACCCCTCCACTTT

j_gene: TRBJ1-1
abundance: once
d_gene: NA
v_gene: TRBV5-5
CDR3aa: CASSHMSGGRLSEAFF
CDR3nt: TGTGCCAGCAGCCACATGAGCGGGGGGCGGCTTTCTGAAGCTTTCTTT

j_gene: TRBJ1-1
abundance: NA
d_gene: NA
v_gene: TRBV6-5
CDR3aa: CASSLGIGGAEAFF
CDR3nt: TGTGCCAGCAGCCTGGGTATCGGGGGCGCTGAAGCTTTCTTT

j_gene: TRBJ1-1
abundance: few
d_gene: NA
v_gene: TRBV29-1
CDR3aa: CSVEEFGRTEAFF
CDR3nt: TGCAGCGTTGAAGAGTTCGGGAGGACTGAAGCTTTCTTT

j_gene: TRBJ2-4
abundance: NA
d_gene: NA
v_gene: TRBV30
CDR3aa: CAWSLRAGQNIQYF
CDR3nt: TGTGCCTGGAGCCTCCGGGCCGGCCAAAACATTCAGTACTTC

j_gene: TRBJ2-3
abundance: once
d_gene: NA
v_gene: TRBV6-4
CDR3aa: CASSPNSRGTDTQYF
CDR3nt: TGTGCCAGCAGTCCCAACTCTCGGGGGACAGATACGCAGTATTTT

j_gene: TRBJ1-4
abundance: once
d_gene: NA
v_gene: TRBV5-4
CDR3aa: CASSLPEGRNEKLFF
CDR3nt: TGTGCCAGCAGCTTACCAGAGGGGCGTAATGAAAAACTGTTTTTT

j_gene: TRBJ2-6
abundance: NA
d_gene: NA
v_gene: TRBV4-1
CDR3aa: CASSQGIYGQSSGANVLTF
CDR3nt: TGCGCCAGCAGCCAGGGAATTTATGGACAATCCTCTGGGGCCAACGTCCTGACTTTC

j_gene: TRBJ1-1
abundance: few
d_gene: NA
v_gene: TRBV27
CDR3aa: CASSSYRGQAFF
CDR3nt: TGTGCCAGCAGTTCCTACCGGGGACAAGCTTTCTTT

j_gene: TRBJ2-5
abundance: NA
d_gene: NA
v_gene: TRBV7-9
CDR3aa: CASSLNKVGGETQYF
CDR3nt: TGTGCCAGCAGCTTAAATAAAGTAGGAGGAGAGACCCAGTACTTC

j_gene: TRBJ2-5
abundance: NA
d_gene: NA
v_gene: TRBV5-1
CDR3aa: CASSLSSPNQETQYF
CDR3nt: TGCGCCAGCAGCTTGTCTAGCCCGAACCAAGAGACCCAGTACTTC

j_gene: TRBJ2-5
abundance: once
d_gene: NA
v_gene: TRBV7-2
CDR3aa: CASSLIGGETQYF
CDR3nt: TGTGCCAGCAGCTTAATCGGGGGTGAGACCCAGTACTTC

j_gene: TRBJ1-2
abundance: NA
d_gene: NA
v_gene: TRBV2
CDR3aa: CASSLGRETYGYTF
CDR3nt: TGTGCCAGCAGTCTAGGGAGGGAGACCTATGGCTACACCTTC

j_gene: TRBJ2-7
abundance: NA
d_gene: TRBD1
v_gene: TRBV10-2
CDR3aa: CATARDRVTEQYF
CDR3nt: TGCGCCACCGCCAGGGACAGGGTAACCGAGCAGTACTTC

j_gene: TRBJ1-4
abundance: once
d_gene: NA
v_gene: TRBV7-2
CDR3aa: CASSLMAGVGEKLFF
CDR3nt: TGTGCCAGCAGCTTAATGGCAGGGGTAGGGGAAAAACTGTTTTTT

j_gene: TRBJ2-3
abundance: NA
d_gene: TRBD2
v_gene: TRBV6-6
CDR3aa: CASNQRGGTDTQYF
CDR3nt: TGTGCCAGCAACCAGCGGGGGGGGACAGATACGCAGTATTTT

j_gene: TRBJ2-1
abundance: NA
d_gene: TRBD2
v_gene: TRBV5-4
CDR3aa: CASSLGTSGYSYNEQFF
CDR3nt: TGTGCCAGCAGCTTGGGGACTAGCGGGTACTCCTACAATGAGCAGTTCTTC

j_gene: TRBJ1-2
abundance: NA
d_gene: NA
v_gene: TRBV30
CDR3aa: CAWSTTVEGYTF
CDR3nt: TGTGCCTGGAGCACGACAGTCGAAGGCTACACCTTC

j_gene: TRBJ2-7
abundance: once
d_gene: NA
v_gene: TRBV20-1
CDR3aa: CSASPTYEQYF
CDR3nt: TGCAGTGCTAGCCCCACCTACGAGCAGTACTTC

j_gene: TRBJ2-5
abundance: once
d_gene: NA
v_gene: TRBV30
CDR3aa: CAWSVPKGNQETQYF
CDR3nt: TGTGCCTGGAGTGTACCAAAGGGTAACCAAGAGACCCAGTACTTC

j_gene: TRBJ1-1
abundance: NA
d_gene: NA
v_gene: TRBV5-1
CDR3aa: CASSLQNTEAFF
CDR3nt: TGCGCCAGCAGCTTGCAGAACACTGAAGCTTTCTTT

j_gene: TRBJ2-2
abundance: NA
d_gene: TRBD1
v_gene: TRBV2
CDR3aa: CASSRAGGYLSNTGELFF
CDR3nt: TGTGCCAGCAGTAGGGCAGGGGGCTACCTATCGAACACCGGGGAGCTGTTTTTT

j_gene: TRBJ1-1
abundance: NA
d_gene: NA
v_gene: TRBV19
CDR3aa: CASSTHLGPEAFF
CDR3nt: TGTGCCAGTAGTACCCACCTGGGGCCCGAAGCTTTCTTT

j_gene: TRBJ1-1
abundance: NA
d_gene: NA
v_gene: TRBV7-2
CDR3aa: CASSLVAGVNTEAFF
CDR3nt: TGTGCCAGCAGCTTGGTGGCAGGGGTGAACACTGAAGCTTTCTTT

j_gene: TRBJ1-5
abundance: NA
d_gene: NA
v_gene: TRBV30
CDR3aa: CAWSPQGNQPQHF
CDR3nt: TGTGCCTGGAGTCCACAGGGAAATCAGCCCCAGCATTTT

j_gene: TRBJ2-5
abundance: NA
d_gene: NA
v_gene: TRBV19
CDR3aa: CASSTGGRETQYF
CDR3nt: TGTGCCAGTAGTACCGGGGGCAGGGAGACCCAGTACTTC

j_gene: TRBJ1-6
abundance: NA
d_gene: TRBD1
v_gene: TRBV6-5
CDR3aa: CATRDRTFNSPLHF
CDR3nt: TGTGCCACCCGGGACAGAACCTTTAATTCACCCCTCCACTTT

j_gene: TRBJ1-2
abundance: once
d_gene: NA
v_gene: TRBV6-1
CDR3aa: CASNLGRTGDYGYTF
CDR3nt: TGTGCCAGCAATCTGGGGAGGACGGGGGACTATGGCTACACCTTC